A selection of T cell receptor beta chains follows, all from one sample in a study of OX40 agonist ivuxolimab in advanced cancers. TCRdb's table, derived via immunoSEQ multiplex PCR, lists solely in-frame clones and lacks some. This table holds some 96,000 clones, 70% to 90% found once. The sample consisted of CD4+ or CD8+ T cells sorted from blood, taken in a trial of the OX40 agonist ivuxolimab. These receptors originate from an adult with an advanced solid tumor such as melanoma, head and neck, liver or kidney cancer. CDR3s include the opening cysteine and the closing phenylalanine or tryptophan. The order of the fields is V gene, D gene, J gene, clone size, CDR3 DNA, CDR3 protein. A D gene is named only where the DNA matches it firmly. Some rows have no size entry. The others give once, few or many, or a class for an expanded clone.

TRBV27	TRBD2	TRBJ2-1	-	TGTGCCAGCAGTTTACGGACTAGCGGCTACAATGAGCAGTTCTTC	CASSLRTSGYNEQFF
TRBV28	-	TRBJ2-7	-	TGTGCCACGTCCGGGCCCTTGGGCCCCTACGAGCAGTACTTC	CATSGPLGPYEQYF
TRBV7-3	TRBD1	TRBJ2-5	-	TGTGCCAGCAGCTTAATGGGGCAGGGGGCAACCCAGTACTTC	CASSLMGQGATQYF
TRBV27	TRBD2	TRBJ2-3	once	TGTGCCAGCAAAACCTATTTAGCGGGCTGGTTACCTAGCACAGATACGCAGTATTTT	CASKTYLAGWLPSTDTQYF
TRBV30	-	TRBJ1-5	-	TGTGCCTGGAGTACTCTCCGGGACGGTTACAATCAGCCCCAGCATTTT	CAWSTLRDGYNQPQHF
TRBV19	-	TRBJ2-6	-	TGTGCCAGTAGTCTCCGGGACAACTCTGGGGCCAACGTCCTGACTTTC	CASSLRDNSGANVLTF
TRBV19	-	TRBJ1-4	once	TGTGCCAGTAGTCCAGACGGGGCGAGACTTTCTAACGAAAAACTGTTTTTT	CASSPDGARLSNEKLFF
TRBV7-2	TRBD2	TRBJ2-3	-	TGTGCCAGCAGCCCACTAGCGGGAGGTGTAGGTACGCAGTATTTT	CASSPLAGGVGTQYF
TRBV2	-	TRBJ2-3	-	TGTGCCAGCAGTGCTCTCACAGATACGCAGTATTTT	CASSALTDTQYF
TRBV7-7	-	TRBJ1-4	-	TGTGCCAGCAGCTTAGTCCTCAGGGATACTAATGAAAAACTGTTTTTT	CASSLVLRDTNEKLFF
TRBV30	-	TRBJ2-7	-	TGTGCCTGGAGTGTCCAGGTTTCCTACGAGCAGTACTTC	CAWSVQVSYEQYF
TRBV11-2	TRBD2	TRBJ2-1	-	TGTGCCAGCAGCCCTGGGACTAGCGGGAGTTACGAGCAGTTCTTC	CASSPGTSGSYEQFF
TRBV6-1	-	TRBJ1-4	-	TGTGCCAGCGAGGATATTATTTGGGAAAAACTGTTTTTT	CASEDIIWEKLFF
TRBV7-9	TRBD1	TRBJ1-2	-	TGTGCCAGCAGCGACAGGGGTTTGGTTGGCTACACCTTC	CASSDRGLVGYTF
TRBV25-1	-	TRBJ2-1	once	TGTGCCAGCAGTGAAAGGGGTCGATACAATGAGCAGTTCTTC	CASSERGRYNEQFF
TRBV19	-	TRBJ2-3	-	TGTGCCAGTAGTATTTCGGGTAGCACAGATACGCAGTATTTT	CASSISGSTDTQYF
TRBV2	TRBD1	TRBJ1-5	few	TGTGCCAGCAGTGAATTGGGACAGGGGGTCAATCAGCCCCAGCATTTT	CASSELGQGVNQPQHF
TRBV7-9	-	TRBJ2-6	-	TGTGCCAGCAGCGCCCCCGGACGGCCGCCCTCCTCTGGGGCCAACGTCCTGACTTTC	CASSAPGRPPSSGANVLTF
TRBV9	-	TRBJ2-5	once	TGTGCCAGCAGCGTAGCGGCAGGGGGAGGAGAGACCCAGTACTTC	CASSVAAGGGETQYF
TRBV13	TRBD1	TRBJ2-2	-	TGTGCCAGCAGCTTCCGGGACAGGGGGGTCACCGGGGAGCTGTTTTTT	CASSFRDRGVTGELFF
TRBV10-3	TRBD2	TRBJ2-3	-	TGTGCCATCAGGCCTTCACTAGCGACCACAGATACGCAGTATTTT	CAIRPSLATTDTQYF
TRBV2	-	TRBJ1-3	-	TGTGCCAGCAAGATCCTCCCCTCTGGAAACACCATATATTTT	CASKILPSGNTIYF
TRBV5-1	TRBD2	TRBJ2-1	-	TGCGCCAGCAGCAAGGGACTAGCGGGCCTCAATGAGCAGTTCTTC	CASSKGLAGLNEQFF
TRBV29-1	-	TRBJ2-3	-	TGCAGCGAGCAAAGCGGAGATACGCAGTATTTT	CSEQSGDTQYF
TRBV28	TRBD2	TRBJ2-7	-	TGTGCCAGCAGTCCCTGGGGTCCGTCGGCTAGCGGGAGAAACTACGAGCAGTACTTC	CASSPWGPSASGRNYEQYF
TRBV7-9	-	TRBJ1-4	few	TGTGCCAGCAGCGGGGACCTTTCGGGGGAAAAACTGTTTTTT	CASSGDLSGEKLFF
TRBV28	TRBD2	TRBJ2-7	-	TGTGCCAGCAGTTTATTTTCGGGACTAGCGGCGATGCAGTACTTC	CASSLFSGLAAMQYF
TRBV30	TRBD1	TRBJ1-2	few	TGTGCCTGGAGTGTAGGAGCCAGGGGGCACGGCTACACCTTC	CAWSVGARGHGYTF
TRBV25-1	-	TRBJ1-4	-	TGTGCCAGCGGAGGGCAGACGGGGGAAAAACTGTTTTTT	CASGGQTGEKLFF
TRBV5-1	-	TRBJ2-5	-	TGCGCCAGCAGCTTGGCCGGGGGACAAGAGACCCAGTACTTC	CASSLAGGQETQYF
TRBV5-1	-	TRBJ1-1	-	TGCGCCAGCAGCCCATCGGGGGCTGACACTGAAGCTTTCTTT	CASSPSGADTEAFF
TRBV12-5	TRBD2	TRBJ2-2	-	TGTGCTAGCTCACTAGCGGGAGGAACCACCGGGGAGCTGTTTTTT	CASSLAGGTTGELFF
TRBV11-3	TRBD2	TRBJ2-1	-	TGTGCCAGCAGCGGATCGGGCTCTAGCGGTTACAATGAGCAGTTCTTC	CASSGSGSSGYNEQFF
TRBV5-1	-	TRBJ1-1	-	TGCGCCAGCAGCCTTTCGATTGGGGGGGAAGCTTTCTTT	CASSLSIGGEAFF
TRBV15	TRBD1	TRBJ1-1	-	TGTGCCACCAGCAGGGGGACAGGGGGGCACACTGAAGCTTTCTTT	CATSRGTGGHTEAFF
TRBV30	-	TRBJ2-7	-	TGTGCCTGGAGTGTACCGGGGCTAACCTACGAGCAGTACTTC	CAWSVPGLTYEQYF
TRBV5-1	-	TRBJ2-1	-	TGCGCCAGCAGCCGATACGACAATGAGCAGTTCTTC	CASSRYDNEQFF
TRBV5-5	TRBD1	TRBJ2-1	-	TGTGCCAGCAGCTCCCCGACAGGGAATGAGCAGTTCTTC	CASSSPTGNEQFF
TRBV5-1	-	TRBJ1-1	few	TGCGCCAGCAGCTTGGTCAGTCTCCGGCGGAACACTGAAGCTTTCTTT	CASSLVSLRRNTEAFF
TRBV13	TRBD2	TRBJ2-1	-	TGTGCCAGCAGTCAAACCGGGACTAGCTTCGGCAATGAGCAGTTCTTC	CASSQTGTSFGNEQFF
TRBV9	-	TRBJ1-5	once	TGTGCCAGCAGCGTTTGGGACACCAATCAGCCCCAGCATTTT	CASSVWDTNQPQHF
TRBV6-1	-	TRBJ2-1	-	TGTGCCAGCAGTGTGACGGGGAGCTCCTACAATGAGCAGTTCTTC	CASSVTGSSYNEQFF
TRBV18	TRBD1	TRBJ2-1	-	TGTGCCAGCTCGGGACAGGCGATTATCTACAATGAGCAGTTCTTC	CASSGQAIIYNEQFF
TRBV7-2	-	TRBJ2-3	-	TGTGCCAGCAGCCCTTCCTTTAGGTCAGATACGCAGTATTTT	CASSPSFRSDTQYF
TRBV4-2	-	TRBJ1-3	-	TGTGCCAGCAGCCTAGATTTCCTCTCTGGAAACACCATATATTTT	CASSLDFLSGNTIYF
TRBV15	TRBD1	TRBJ1-4	-	TGTGCCACCAGCGGCGACCGGGACAGGGGATATGAAAAACTGTTTTTT	CATSGDRDRGYEKLFF
TRBV6-1	-	TRBJ1-4	-	TGTGCCAGCAAGTATAATGAAAAACTGTTTTTT	CASKYNEKLFF
TRBV9	TRBD1	TRBJ2-2	-	TGTGCCAGCAGCACTTTCCCTACCGGACAGGGGGCGGGCACCGGGGAGCTGTTTTTT	CASSTFPTGQGAGTGELFF
TRBV12-5	TRBD1	TRBJ1-3	once	TGTGCTAGTGGTCGGTCAGGGGGCCACACCATATATTTT	CASGRSGGHTIYF
TRBV4-1	TRBD1	TRBJ1-4	-	TGCGCCAGCAGCCAAGGGGACAGCTGGATAACTAATGAAAAACTGTTTTTT	CASSQGDSWITNEKLFF
TRBV9	-	TRBJ2-2	few	TGTGCCAGCAGCGTAGACGCGGGGATGAACACCGGGGAGCTGTTTTTT	CASSVDAGMNTGELFF
TRBV28	-	TRBJ2-1	once	TGTGCCAGCAGGTTGGGCTTCTACCGTTCCTACAATGAGCAGTTCTTC	CASRLGFYRSYNEQFF
TRBV30	TRBD1	TRBJ1-5	-	TGTGCCTGGAGGGGACAGGGAGGTCAGCCCCAGCATTTT	CAWRGQGGQPQHF
TRBV2	-	TRBJ2-5	-	TGTGCCAGCCCCGGGGGCGGAAGGGACCAAGAGACCCAGTACTTC	CASPGGGRDQETQYF
TRBV10-3	-	TRBJ2-1	once	TGTGCCATCAGTGTGGGGAGGGGGGGGAGAAACTACAATGAGCAGTTCTTC	CAISVGRGGRNYNEQFF
TRBV5-1	-	TRBJ1-2	-	TGCGCCAGCAGCTTCGGGACAAGTAACTATGGCTACACCTTC	CASSFGTSNYGYTF
TRBV6-1	TRBD2	TRBJ2-7	-	TGTGCCAGCGAGACTAGCCGGCCCTACGAGCAGTACTTC	CASETSRPYEQYF
TRBV5-6	-	TRBJ1-2	-	TGTGCCAGCAGCCCAATGACGGATTTCTATGGCTACACCTTC	CASSPMTDFYGYTF
TRBV6-1	-	TRBJ2-3	-	TGTGCCAGCAGTGAATGGGACCTAGAAGGGGCGCAGGCAGATACGCAGTATTTT	CASSEWDLEGAQADTQYF
TRBV27	TRBD1	TRBJ2-5	-	TGTGCCAGCCGACGTTCTCTGGGACAGGGGGCAGAGACCCAGTACTTC	CASRRSLGQGAETQYF